This T cell receptor (beta chain) was identified in a study of beta chain features in type 1 diabetes. Study-wide context: All samples together contributed 100 million to 120 million sorted cells for examination.

One heparinised draw, averaging roughly 100 mL, was taken per donor. Investigators reverse transcribed all isolated RNA, so they sequenced expressed TCRB transcripts. Naive, central memory and regulatory T cell samples averaged approximately 3.6 million immunoSEQ reads each. Here immunoSEQ multiplex PCR was the method, and the copy in TCRdb shows in-frame clones only, minus some. The repertoire holds under 900,000 clones, with 17% as singletons. Material: naive CD4+ T cells from blood. The receptor comes from a woman between 18 and 30 years old in good health.

The CDR3 protein is CASSVLHVSHNEQFF. The CDR3 DNA sequence: TGTGCCAGCAGCGTCTTGCACGTCTCACACAATGAGCAGTTCTTC. The chain recombines TRBV9 with TRBJ2-1, with no clear D. The germline V gene encodes CDR1 SGDLS and CDR2 YYNGEE. Trimming shortened V by 2 bases and J by 5 bases, and 14 bases separated the two germline ends. The CDR3 is made up of 15 amino acids. Supplemented by reference TRBV9 and TRBJ2-1, the full variable domain reads DSGVTQTPKHLITATGQRVTLRCSPRSGDLSVYWYQQSLDQGLQFLIQYYNGEERAKGNILERFSAQQFPDLHSELNLSSLELGDSALYFCASSVLHVSHNEQFFGPGTRLTVL.